This TCR beta chain appears in the sequencing data of a study of cytomegalovirus exposure and HLA in healthy donors. Germline assignment: CDR1 LGHNA and CDR2 YSLEER. The V end lost 4 bases, the J end lost 8 bases, and 14 bases lay between the germline ends. This CDR3 has 14 amino acids. Findings of the study overall: For most subjects, TCR beta sequences were reported to predict HLA-A and HLA-B alleles with accuracy. Researchers reported from a later analysis that most CMV-associated TCR beta chains appeared HLA-restricted. TCR beta V- and J-gene trimming, according to a later analysis, was linked to a missense DCLRE1C variant. A later analysis found common viral pathogens apparently linked to several of the most significant clusters.

The primer mix had 60 Vbeta and 13 Jbeta primers. The assay was immunoSEQ multiplex PCR, and TCRdb's table has in-frame clones only and misses some. This sample has about 180,000 clones, with about four fifths found just once. Details on this clone: Its antigen remains unknown.

The V call is TRBV4-3, the J call TRBJ1-4; D is perhaps TRBD1 (5 bases). The TCR originated in a man aged 30-40 years in good health and CMV-seropositive. Material: PBMCs. This chain's CDR3 is CASSRRVRGEKLFF. The CDR3 nucleotides read TGCGCCAGCAGCCGCAGGGTCAGAGGAGAAAAACTGTTTTTT.